Detailed here is one T cell receptor (beta chain). Its antigen is not identified. The sample belongs to a study of STAT5B mutations in CD4+ large granular lymphocyte leukemia. Study outcomes and limitations: Top patient clones used TRBV06 genes more often: 8/27 versus 2/35 in controls.

Generated by immunoSEQ multiplex PCR, the TCRdb table keeps only in-frame clones and is missing some. The data contain 31,000 or so clones, roughly 89% of them seen just once; the ten biggest clones take up about 0.41%. Losses at the gene ends were 2 bases for V and 8 bases for J; bases not matched to a gene: 10. The CDR3 has 15 residues. Per the germline V gene, CDR1 is LNHDA and CDR2 is SQIVND (reference sequence). The source is a human donor in good health. The sample consisted of CD4+ T cells from blood buffy coats. The chain combines TRBV19 with TRBJ2-3, with 7 bases lining up with TRBD1. The CDR3 loop reads CASSIFGTDTGTQYF. DNA for the CDR3: TGTGCCAGTAGTATATTCGGGACAGATACGGGTACGCAGTATTTT.